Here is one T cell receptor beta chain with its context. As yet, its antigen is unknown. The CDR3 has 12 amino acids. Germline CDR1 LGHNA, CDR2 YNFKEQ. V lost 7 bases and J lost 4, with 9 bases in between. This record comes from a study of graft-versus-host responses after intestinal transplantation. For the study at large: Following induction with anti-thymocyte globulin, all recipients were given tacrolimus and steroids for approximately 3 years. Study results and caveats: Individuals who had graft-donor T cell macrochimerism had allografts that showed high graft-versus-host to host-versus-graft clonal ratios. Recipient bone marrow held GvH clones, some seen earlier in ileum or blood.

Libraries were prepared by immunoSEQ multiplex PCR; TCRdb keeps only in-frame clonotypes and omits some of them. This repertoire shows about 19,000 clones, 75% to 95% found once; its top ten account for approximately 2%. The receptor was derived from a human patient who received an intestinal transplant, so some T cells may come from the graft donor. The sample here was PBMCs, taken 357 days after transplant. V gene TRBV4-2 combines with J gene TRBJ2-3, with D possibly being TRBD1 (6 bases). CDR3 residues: CASTTGSDTQYF. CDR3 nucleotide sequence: TGTGCCAGCACCACAGGGTCAGATACGCAGTATTTT.